This T cell receptor beta chain was recovered during a study of T cells expressing NK-cell markers. TCRdb reanalyzed the 5' RACE reads and collapses them to one entry per CDR3 protein, without DNA. Its table records under 500,000 distinct CDR3 sequences. This CDR3 is built from 15 residues. Germline-derived CDR1 and CDR2 are GTSNPN and SVGIG (reference sequence). Material: blood T cells: a sorted CD56 or NKG2C T cell subset, CD4+ or CD8+ T cells, or bulk PBMC T cells (not recorded which). V is TRBV30 and J is TRBJ2-7; TCRdb reports TRBD1, a call that lacks DNA to check it against. The receptor was derived from a woman between 18 and 70 years old in good health. CDR3 region: CAWIPLIGTGREQYF.